This paragraph reports one T cell receptor beta chain. Its antigen remains unidentified. No base-level quality is on record; no much larger clone is a single base apart. Donors were healthy HIV-negative adults with no recently reported acute infections or vaccinations. Every donor was a Caucasian adult residing in Nashville, Tennessee, USA. CD4+ T cells were enriched by magnetic negative selection; naive cells were then positively selected on CD45RA, and the negative fraction formed the memory subset. After blood collection by leukapheresis, PBMCs were isolated using Ficoll-Histopaque density gradient centrifugation and then cryopreserved in the vapor phase of liquid nitrogen. Analytical flow cytometry was used to check the purity and quantity of each magnetically sorted T cell population. Each sorted fraction had its genomic DNA isolated and then quantified by UV absorbance on a Nanodrop 2000c. Using the deep immunoSEQ assay, multiplex PCR amplified TCR CDR3 regions from genomic DNA. Extracted genomic DNA from each cell subset was spread evenly across all wells of several immunoSEQ 96-well plates, with each plate serving as a replicate. Each replicate PCR for sorted subsets received roughly 200 ng genomic DNA, equal to tens of thousands of T cell genomes. The purified libraries were quantified using a Qubit 3.0 fluorometer, sized with a Bioanalyzer 2100, and then quantified again using the KAPA Library Quantification kit. Each immunoSEQ 96-well plate was sequenced on its own single-read 150-cycle Illumina NextSeq 550 flow cell. Concerning the study's data processing: The immunoSEQ output contained only junctional sequences without quality scores, so filtering could not match that applied to full-length reads. To assign V/J genes and CDR3, sequences were annotated against IMGT germline references using PyIR, a Python wrapper for IgBLAST v1.9. Reads were removed for weak V/J assignments (E-value above 1e-6), missing CDR3, stop codons, out-of-frame junctions, or ambiguous translated residues. V3J clonotypes were defined as sequences sharing the same inferred V gene, J gene, and CDR3 amino acid sequence. Percentage overlap between repertoires was calculated by dividing the number of shared unique clonotypes by the size of the smaller repertoire. Repertoire richness was assessed with RTK rarefaction, the Chao1 estimator, and Recon v2.1 estimates of unobserved clonotypes. For all TCRbeta clonotypes obtained by the gDNA method from a few donors, generation probabilities were computed with OLGA. Drawn from immuneACCESS, this table holds only the in-frame rearrangements with V and J called that TCRdb kept. Clones are partly lost; checked studies trace under half to an unresolved V gene and leave the rest unexplained. V, J and clone size are taken as reported in that table, and D and trimming were inferred from the DNA itself. The sample table lists roughly 2,500,000 clones, roughly 93% of them with a count of one. The ten largest clonotypes hold around 0.37% of the sample.

The data are from a study of shared clonotypes between healthy human individuals (dated by TCRdb to the early 2020s). With respect to the entire study: The cohort included three men and a couple of women between 18 and 49 years of age. For each donor, CD4 naive and CD4 memory were each run on three plates, CD8 naive on two plates, and CD8 memory on one plate. Different laboratories and diverse techniques were used to prepare libraries and sequence TCR repertoires, to increase sequencing depth and limit assay-specific biases. Per donor, leukapheresis produced somewhere between about 0.8 and 9 billion PBMCs. The study deeply sequenced blood TCR repertoires of about 5 healthy adults to estimate repertoire size and the extent of clonotype sharing between individuals.

The paper as a whole reports these results and caveats: Estimated clonotype richness was generally larger for naive than for memory subsets. Even with the large sequencing depth, rarefaction of the sorted-subset datasets indicated that sequencing was incomplete. Because the study included only a small number of donors, the genetic and exposure-history diversity represented was limited. When four donors were compared, the shared fraction of clonotypes was roughly 5% for naive CD4, 3.5% to 4% for naive CD8, 2.3% for memory CD4, and 0.35% to 0.4% for memory CD8. Sampling was limited to blood, and TCR repertoires in tissue likely differ from TCR repertoires in blood. Pairwise subsampling indicated that sequencing depth was expected to affect the degree of clonotype sharing among donors. Higher generation probabilities were observed for clonotypes shared by all four sorted-subset donors than for non-shared clonotypes.

From the germline V gene, CDR1 is SGHTA and CDR2 is FQGNSA. The CDR3 numbers 15 residues from cysteine through phenylalanine. The only DNA kept is the CDR3, 45 bases in frame from the first base. V has 2 bases trimmed and J has 4 bases trimmed; junction bases matching no gene number 4. The chain is encoded by TRBV7-2 joined to TRBJ2-5; TRBD2 agrees with 10 junctional bases. The sequenced sample consisted of naive CD4+ T cells from PBMCs. The cell subset or site label corresponds to: CD45RA+ positively selected. The clonotype comes from a man aged 18 to 30 in good health. Some clones in this sample may be carry-over from other donors' samples. The nucleotides read TGTGCCAGCAGCTTAAGGAGCGGGAGGGTAGAGACCCAGTACTTC. This gives the protein CASSLRSGRVETQYF.